These 8 T cell receptor beta chains share one sample of origin, sequenced in a study of graft-versus-host responses after intestinal transplantation. Some clones are missing from TCRdb's copy, which holds only in-frame ones; the method was immunoSEQ multiplex PCR. The data show about 51,000 clones, about 90% seen once. Their antigens remain unidentified. The input for sequencing was unstimulated CD4+ T cells sorted from spleen or lymph node cells, taken before transplant. The receptor set was obtained from a human donor who was the organ donor for an intestinal transplant.

The chain employs TRBV28 and TRBJ2-1; 12 nucleotides agree with TRBD2. This CDR3 is 15 amino acids long. CDR1 is MDHEN, CDR2 SYDVKM, per germline. V gave up 5 bases and J gave up 8 bases; unmatched junction bases: 7. The CDR3 here is CASSRASGRADEQFF. The CDR3 DNA follows: TGTGCCAGCAGTCGCGCTAGCGGGAGGGCGGATGAGCAGTTCTTC.

This clone was detected only once. The chain uses TRBV7-3 and TRBJ2-2; 8 nucleotides line up with TRBD2. J lost 1 base, V lost 3 bases, and 10 bases had no gene match. This CDR3 region has 18 residues. Germline V gene lookup returns CDR1 SGHTA and CDR2 FQGTGA. The CDR3 region has the DNA TGTGCCAGCAGCTTCCTGGCGGGGAGCGGGAGGAACACCGGGGAGCTGTTTTTT. Translation gives CASSFLAGSGRNTGELFF.

The V and J genes are TRBV9 and TRBJ2-1, with D possibly matching TRBD2 (6 bases). The CDR3 totals 15 residues. Germline CDR1 SGDLS, CDR2 YYNGEE. V lost 1 base and J 3 bases, leaving 11 bases between the germline ends. CDR3 nucleotide sequence: TGTGCCAGCAGCGTAACGGGAGTAATCTACAATGAGCAGTTCTTC. Residues: CASSVTGVIYNEQFF.

The chain is built from TRBV5-1 and TRBJ2-2, with a tentative D call TRBD2 (6 bases). Trimming stripped 1 base from V and 4 bases from J, with 11 bases between. CDR3 size: 15 residues. In germline, CDR1 is SGHRS, CDR2 YFSETQ. The CDR3 DNA is TGCGCCAGCAGCTTGAATGGGGGGAGCACCGGGGAGCTGTTTTTT. It specifies CASSLNGGSTGELFF.

The chain carries TRBV10-3 and TRBJ2-5; 7 nucleotides align to TRBD1. The end of the DNA is better explained by TRBJ2-7, so the J call may be wrong. The CDR3 consists of 14 residues. Germline V gives CDR1 ENHRY, CDR2 SYGVKD. CDR3 DNA: TGTGCCATCAGTGAAGGGGCAGGGGGCTACGAGCAGTACTTC. It yields the protein CAISEGAGGYEQYF.

The table lists this clone with a count of one. The chain carries TRBV28 and TRBJ2-7, with TRBD2 identical over 11 bases. After removal of 5 bases from V and 6 bases from J, the junction contained 9 bases not matched to a gene. Germline values: CDR1 MDHEN, CDR2 SYDVKM. The CDR3 is 15 residues long. The DNA for the CDR3 is TGTGCCAGCAGTCACCCACTAGCGGGAGATTCCGAGCAGTACTTC. Its translation: CASSHPLAGDSEQYF.

The V and J genes are TRBV7-2 and TRBJ1-3; tentatively, D is TRBD1 (5 bases). The germline gives CDR1 SGHTA, CDR2 FQGNSA. The CDR3 contains 14 residues. Between the trimmed V and J ends, which lost 5 bases and 0 bases, there was a span of 8 bases. CDR3 in amino acids: CASSRQFSGNTIYF. The DNA of the CDR3 is TGTGCCAGCAGCCGACAGTTCTCTGGAAACACCATATATTTT.

The chain recombines TRBV19 with TRBJ1-5, with D hard to call. Trimming removed 1 base at V and 4 bases at J, with 8 bases between. Germline V gene data show CDR1 as LNHDA and CDR2 as SQIVND (reference sequence). The CDR3 covers 14 residues. In DNA form, the CDR3 reads TGTGCCAGTAGTATAGGACTAGGGAATCAGCCCCAGCATTTT. This codes for CASSIGLGNQPQHF.